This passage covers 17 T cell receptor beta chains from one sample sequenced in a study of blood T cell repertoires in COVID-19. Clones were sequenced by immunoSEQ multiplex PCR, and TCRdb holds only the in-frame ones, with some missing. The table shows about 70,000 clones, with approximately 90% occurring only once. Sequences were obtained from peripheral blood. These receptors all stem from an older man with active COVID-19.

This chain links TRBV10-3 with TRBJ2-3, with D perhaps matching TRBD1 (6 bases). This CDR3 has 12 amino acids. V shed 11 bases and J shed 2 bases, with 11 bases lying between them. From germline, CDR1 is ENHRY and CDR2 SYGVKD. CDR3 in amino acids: CAGQGNTDTQYF. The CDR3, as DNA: TGTGCCGGGCAGGGGAACACAGATACGCAGTATTTT.

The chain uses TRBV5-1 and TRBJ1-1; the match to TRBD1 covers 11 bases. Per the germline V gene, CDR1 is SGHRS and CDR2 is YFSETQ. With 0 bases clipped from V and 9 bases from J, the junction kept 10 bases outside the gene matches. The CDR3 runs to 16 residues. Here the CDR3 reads CASSLAIGTGGWKAFF. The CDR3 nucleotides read TGCGCCAGCAGCTTGGCGATCGGGACAGGGGGATGGAAAGCTTTCTTT.

The CDR3 sequence: CASSPGQGASPLHF. In DNA, the CDR3 is TGTGCCAGCTCACCGGGCCAGGGGGCTTCACCCCTCCACTTT. The rearrangement joins TRBV18 to TRBJ1-6; 8 bases line up with TRBD1. J was trimmed by 9 bases and V by 3 bases; bases with no gene match: 4. Germline V CDR1 and CDR2: KGHSH, LQKENI. The CDR3 runs 14 residues.

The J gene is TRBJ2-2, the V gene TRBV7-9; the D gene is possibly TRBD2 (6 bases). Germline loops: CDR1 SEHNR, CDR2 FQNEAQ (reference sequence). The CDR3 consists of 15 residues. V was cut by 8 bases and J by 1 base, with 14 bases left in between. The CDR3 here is CASPGLAQNTGELFF. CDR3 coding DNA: TGTGCCAGCCCGGGGCTAGCGCAGAACACCGGGGAGCTGTTTTTT.

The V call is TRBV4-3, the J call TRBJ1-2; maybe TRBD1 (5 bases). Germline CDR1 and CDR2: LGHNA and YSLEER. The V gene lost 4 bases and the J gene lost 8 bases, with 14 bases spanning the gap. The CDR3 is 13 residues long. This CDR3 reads CASSPGGGRGYTF. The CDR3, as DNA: TGCGCCAGCAGCCCGGGGGGAGGGAGAGGCTACACCTTC.

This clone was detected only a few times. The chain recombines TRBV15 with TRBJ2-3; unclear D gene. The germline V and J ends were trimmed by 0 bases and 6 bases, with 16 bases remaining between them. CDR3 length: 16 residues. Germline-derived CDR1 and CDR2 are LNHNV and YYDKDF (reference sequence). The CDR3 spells CATSRDAALHPDTQYF. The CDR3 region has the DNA TGTGCCACCAGCAGAGATGCCGCACTACACCCCGATACGCAGTATTTT.

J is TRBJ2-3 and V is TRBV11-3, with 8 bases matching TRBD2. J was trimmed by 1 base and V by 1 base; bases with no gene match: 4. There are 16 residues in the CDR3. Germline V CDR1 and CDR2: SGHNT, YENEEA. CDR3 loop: CASSLVGTRRTDTQYF. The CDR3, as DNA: TGTGCCAGCAGCTTAGTGGGGACTAGACGCACAGATACGCAGTATTTT. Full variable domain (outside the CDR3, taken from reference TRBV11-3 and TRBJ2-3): EAGVVQSPRYKIIEKKQPVAFWCNPISGHNTLYWYLQNLGQGPELLIRYENEEAVDDSQLPKDRFSAERLKGVDSTLKIQPAELGDSAVYLCASSLVGTRRTDTQYFGPGTRLTVL.

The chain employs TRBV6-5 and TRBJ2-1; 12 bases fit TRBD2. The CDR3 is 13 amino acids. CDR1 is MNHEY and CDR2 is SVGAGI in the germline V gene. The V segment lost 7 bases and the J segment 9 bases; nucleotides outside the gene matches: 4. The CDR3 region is CASTLAGGPEQFF. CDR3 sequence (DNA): TGTGCCAGCACTCTAGCGGGAGGGCCTGAGCAGTTCTTC.

CDR3 nucleotides: TGTGCCAGCAGGACACTAGCGGGAGTCGCGGGGGAGCTGTTTTTT. This codes for CASRTLAGVAGELFF. This chain connects TRBV27 to TRBJ2-2, with 11 positions matching TRBD2. Germline V gene sequence: CDR1 MNHEY, CDR2 SMNVEV (reference sequence). The CDR3 loop spans 15 amino acids. V gave up 6 bases and J gave up 8 bases; unmatched junction bases: 8.

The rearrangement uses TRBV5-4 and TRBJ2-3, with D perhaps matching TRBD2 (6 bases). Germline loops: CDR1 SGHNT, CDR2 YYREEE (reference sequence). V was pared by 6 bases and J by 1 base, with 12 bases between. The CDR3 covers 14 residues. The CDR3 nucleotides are TGTGCCAGCAACCTGGGGGGTCGCACAGATACGCAGTATTTT. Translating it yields CASNLGGRTDTQYF.

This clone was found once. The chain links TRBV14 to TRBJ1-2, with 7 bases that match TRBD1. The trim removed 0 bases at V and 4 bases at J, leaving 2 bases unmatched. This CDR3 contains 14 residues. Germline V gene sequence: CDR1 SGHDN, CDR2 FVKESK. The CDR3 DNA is TGTGCCAGCAGCCAAGAACAGGGGCCCTATGGCTACACCTTC. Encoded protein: CASSQEQGPYGYTF.

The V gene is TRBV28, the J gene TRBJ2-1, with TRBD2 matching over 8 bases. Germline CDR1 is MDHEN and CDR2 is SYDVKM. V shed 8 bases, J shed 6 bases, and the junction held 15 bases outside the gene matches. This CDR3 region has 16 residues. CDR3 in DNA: TGTGCCAGCCCTCCCCGGGGGGGACTAGACGGCAATGAGCAGTTCTTC. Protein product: CASPPRGGLDGNEQFF.

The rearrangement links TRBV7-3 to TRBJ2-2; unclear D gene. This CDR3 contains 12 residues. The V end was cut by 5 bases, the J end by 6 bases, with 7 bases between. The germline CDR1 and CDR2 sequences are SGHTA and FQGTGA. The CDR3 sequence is CASSTPPGELFF. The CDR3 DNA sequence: TGTGCCAGCAGCACACCCCCCGGGGAGCTGTTTTTT. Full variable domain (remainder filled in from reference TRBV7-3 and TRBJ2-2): GAGVSQTPSNKVTEKGKYVELRCDPISGHTALYWYRQSLGQGPEFLIYFQGTGAADDSGLPNDRFFAVRPEGSVSTLKIQRTERGDSAVYLCASSTPPGELFFGEGSRLTVL.

The chain's CDR3 is CASRANAVQPQHF. CDR3 sequence (DNA): TGTGCCAGCAGGGCAAATGCTGTTCAGCCCCAGCATTTT. The gene calls are TRBV7-9 and TRBJ1-5, with D hard to call. CDR3 size: 13 residues. The germline gives CDR1 SEHNR, CDR2 FQNEAQ (reference sequence). The V end was cut by 6 bases, the J end by 6 bases, with 12 bases between.

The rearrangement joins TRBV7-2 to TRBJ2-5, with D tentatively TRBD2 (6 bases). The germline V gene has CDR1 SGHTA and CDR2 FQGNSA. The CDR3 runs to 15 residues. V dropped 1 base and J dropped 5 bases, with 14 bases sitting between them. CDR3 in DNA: TGTGCCAGCAGCTTAGGGGCCGCTGGGGGGGAGACCCAGTACTTC. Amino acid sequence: CASSLGAAGGETQYF.

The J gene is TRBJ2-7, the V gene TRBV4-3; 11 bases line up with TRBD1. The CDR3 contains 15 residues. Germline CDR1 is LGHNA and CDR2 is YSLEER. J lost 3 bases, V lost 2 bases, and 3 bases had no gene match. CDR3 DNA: TGCGCCAGCAGCCAAACCGGGACAGGGGGCTACGAGCAGTACTTC. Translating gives CASSQTGTGGYEQYF.

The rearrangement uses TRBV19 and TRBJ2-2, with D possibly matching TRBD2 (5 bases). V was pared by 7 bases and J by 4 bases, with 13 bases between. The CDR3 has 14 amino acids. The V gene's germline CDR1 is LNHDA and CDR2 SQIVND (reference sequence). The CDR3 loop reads CASNVGAGTGELFF. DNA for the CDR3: TGTGCCAGTAACGTGGGCGCGGGCACCGGGGAGCTGTTTTTT.